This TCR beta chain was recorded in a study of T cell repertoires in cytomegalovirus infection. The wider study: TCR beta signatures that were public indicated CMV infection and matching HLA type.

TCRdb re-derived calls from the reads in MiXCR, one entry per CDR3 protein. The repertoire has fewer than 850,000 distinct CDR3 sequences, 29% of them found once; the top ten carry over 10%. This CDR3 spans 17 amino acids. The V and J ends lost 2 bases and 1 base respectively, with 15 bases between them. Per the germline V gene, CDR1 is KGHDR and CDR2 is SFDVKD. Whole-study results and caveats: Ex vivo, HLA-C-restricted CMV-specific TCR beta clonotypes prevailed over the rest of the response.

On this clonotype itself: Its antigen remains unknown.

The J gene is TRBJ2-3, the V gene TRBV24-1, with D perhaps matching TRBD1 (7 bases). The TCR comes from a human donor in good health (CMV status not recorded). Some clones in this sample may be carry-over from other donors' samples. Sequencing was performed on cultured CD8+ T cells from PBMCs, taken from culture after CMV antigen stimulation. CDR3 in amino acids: CATSDWTTGTGTDTQYF. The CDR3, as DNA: TGTGCCACCAGTGATTGGACTACCGGGACAGGCACAGATACGCAGTATTTT.